Listed below are T cell receptor beta chains from one sample, sequenced in a study of CD8 T cells in Susac syndrome. TCRdb re-analysed the immunoSEQ multiplex PCR reads in MiXCR, keeping a single row per CDR3 protein. This sample carries about 140,000 distinct CDR3 sequences, 94% of them seen once, and the ten largest clones take around 0.29%. Material: CD8+ T cells from PBMCs. Receptor source: a human donor in good health. CDR3s leave out the opening cysteine and the closing phenylalanine or tryptophan. The order of the fields is clone size, J gene, V gene, CDR3 protein. Rows may omit the clone size; those that give it use once, few, many or a size class.

abundance: -; j_gene: TRBJ1-5; v_gene: TRBV9; CDR3aa: ASSVRTGQPQH
abundance: -; j_gene: TRBJ1-2; v_gene: TRBV27; CDR3aa: ASSPRASANYGYT
abundance: once; j_gene: TRBJ2-7; v_gene: TRBV27; CDR3aa: ASSLVPVGKYEQY
abundance: -; j_gene: TRBJ1-2; v_gene: TRBV5-1; CDR3aa: ASSLEGTNYGYT
abundance: -; j_gene: TRBJ1-2; v_gene: TRBV11-2; CDR3aa: ASSLKRPFEGYT
abundance: -; j_gene: TRBJ1-2; v_gene: TRBV27; CDR3aa: ASSISVPNYGYT
abundance: -; j_gene: TRBJ1-2; v_gene: TRBV13; CDR3aa: ASSLGGTGLLYGYT
abundance: -; j_gene: TRBJ1-1; v_gene: TRBV7-9; CDR3aa: ASSPGAVNTEAF
abundance: -; j_gene: TRBJ2-2; v_gene: TRBV9; CDR3aa: ASSNRRLAPNTGELF
abundance: -; j_gene: TRBJ2-7; v_gene: TRBV29-1; CDR3aa: SVIAGLRPYEQY
abundance: -; j_gene: TRBJ2-7; v_gene: TRBV27; CDR3aa: ASSLRALYEQY
abundance: once; j_gene: TRBJ2-5; v_gene: TRBV6-2/TRBV6-3; CDR3aa: ASNRRGQGEETQY
abundance: -; j_gene: TRBJ1-1; v_gene: TRBV29-1; CDR3aa: SGGTGMNTEAF
abundance: -; j_gene: TRBJ1-4; v_gene: TRBV13; CDR3aa: ASSLQGNEKLF
abundance: -; j_gene: TRBJ2-1; v_gene: TRBV20-1; CDR3aa: SAPSSGRAKKDEQF
abundance: -; j_gene: TRBJ2-2; v_gene: TRBV24-1; CDR3aa: ATSDYRSVTGELF
abundance: -; j_gene: TRBJ2-1; v_gene: TRBV27; CDR3aa: ASRGLVSPLGEQF
abundance: -; j_gene: TRBJ2-1; v_gene: TRBV28; CDR3aa: ASSLPLAGIYNEQF
abundance: -; j_gene: TRBJ2-3; v_gene: TRBV7-2; CDR3aa: ASSSGLARTDTQY
abundance: -; j_gene: TRBJ2-3; v_gene: TRBV4-3; CDR3aa: ASSQSGTGGFTDTQY
abundance: -; j_gene: TRBJ1-2; v_gene: TRBV6-5; CDR3aa: ASSPSGGWYGYT
abundance: -; j_gene: TRBJ2-7; v_gene: TRBV20-1; CDR3aa: SGKTSGPYEQY
abundance: once; j_gene: TRBJ1-5; v_gene: TRBV27; CDR3aa: ASSLDNAGQPQH
abundance: -; j_gene: TRBJ2-7; v_gene: TRBV27; CDR3aa: ASSSGLGTYEQY
abundance: once; j_gene: TRBJ2-7; v_gene: TRBV29-1; CDR3aa: SALGQGAYEQY
abundance: -; j_gene: TRBJ2-7; v_gene: TRBV12-3/TRBV12-4; CDR3aa: ASSLGLTYGQY
abundance: few; j_gene: TRBJ2-7; v_gene: TRBV27; CDR3aa: ASSLGQLYEQY
abundance: -; j_gene: TRBJ1-2; v_gene: TRBV29-1; CDR3aa: SVRGPSHYGYT
abundance: -; j_gene: TRBJ2-7; v_gene: TRBV20-1; CDR3aa: SASSGSSYEQY
abundance: -; j_gene: TRBJ2-7; v_gene: TRBV20-1; CDR3aa: SARDPGHAYEQY
abundance: -; j_gene: TRBJ2-7; v_gene: TRBV9; CDR3aa: ASSATGDEQY
abundance: -; j_gene: TRBJ2-1; v_gene: TRBV7-2; CDR3aa: ASEDGGSTYNEQF